A single sample gave rise to the 5 T cell receptor beta chains below, sequenced in a study of breast tumors, draining lymph nodes, adjacent tissues. Axillary draining lymph nodes of breast cancer patients supplied the node samples. TCRdb recomputed calls from the multiplex PCR reads with MiXCR, one row per CDR3 protein. The sample records 290,000 or so distinct CDR3 sequences, 30% being singletons. The sequenced material came from axillary lymph node tissue. Receptors were obtained from a female donor with breast cancer. Some clones in this sample may be carry-over from other donors' samples.

As to this clonotype: A much larger clone sits a single nucleotide away, making a read error possible. The chain employs TRBV11-2 and TRBJ2-7; 10 bases are a match to TRBD2. Germline CDR1 SGHAT, CDR2 FQNNGV. V was pared by 7 bases and J by 4 bases, with 7 bases of the junction left unmatched. The CDR3 consists of 14 residues. Here the CDR3 reads CASTRAGGPYEQYF. The CDR3 DNA reads TGTGCCAGCACCCGAGCGGGAGGGCCGTACGAGCAGTACTTC.

This clonotype has only a few counts. The rearrangement joins TRBV5-1 to TRBJ2-5, with 9 bases fitting TRBD1. This CDR3 contains 14 residues. V was pared by 0 bases and J by 3 bases, with 0 bases of the junction left unmatched. Per the germline V gene, CDR1 is SGHRS and CDR2 is YFSETQ. CDR3 sequence (DNA): TGCGCCAGCAGCTTGGGACAGGGGGAAGAGACCCAGTACTTC. This encodes CASSLGQGEETQYF.

A word on this clonotype: Since a much larger clone is just one base distant, this may be a read error. This chain uses TRBV4-1 with TRBJ2-7, with D maybe TRBD1 (6 bases). The germline V gene encodes CDR1 MGHRA and CDR2 YSYEKL. The CDR3 loop spans 17 amino acids. V was clipped by 4 bases and J by 0 bases, with 19 bases between them. The CDR3 sequence is CASSLPARTEYSYEQYF. As DNA, the CDR3 is TGCGCCAGCAGCCTTCCCGCCCGGACAGAGTACTCCTACGAGCAGTACTTC.

This clonotype was seen many times. The chain couples TRBV6-5 to TRBJ1-2; 8 nucleotides align to TRBD1. This CDR3 region has 15 residues. Germline values: CDR1 MNHEY, CDR2 SVGAGI. Unmatched junction bases numbered 6, after V lost 1 base and J lost 5 bases. CDR3 residues: CASSYFGQGKYGYTF. The CDR3 DNA sequence: TGTGCCAGCAGTTACTTCGGACAGGGAAAGTATGGCTACACCTTC.

V and J are TRBV5-6 and TRBJ2-7; the D is unclear. The CDR3 runs 13 residues. The germline gives CDR1 SGHDT, CDR2 YYEEEE. V was shortened by 2 bases and J by 3 bases, with 9 bases between the two germline ends. CDR3 protein: CASSFGRIYEQYF. CDR3 DNA: TGTGCCAGCAGCTTTGGCAGGATCTACGAGCAGTACTTC. Drawing the rest from reference TRBV5-6 and TRBJ2-7, the complete variable domain is DAGVTQSPTHLIKTRGQQVTLRCSPKSGHDTVSWYQQALGQGPQFIFQYYEEEERQRGNFPDRFSGHQFPNYSSELNVNALLLGDSALYLCASSFGRIYEQYFGPGTRLTVT.